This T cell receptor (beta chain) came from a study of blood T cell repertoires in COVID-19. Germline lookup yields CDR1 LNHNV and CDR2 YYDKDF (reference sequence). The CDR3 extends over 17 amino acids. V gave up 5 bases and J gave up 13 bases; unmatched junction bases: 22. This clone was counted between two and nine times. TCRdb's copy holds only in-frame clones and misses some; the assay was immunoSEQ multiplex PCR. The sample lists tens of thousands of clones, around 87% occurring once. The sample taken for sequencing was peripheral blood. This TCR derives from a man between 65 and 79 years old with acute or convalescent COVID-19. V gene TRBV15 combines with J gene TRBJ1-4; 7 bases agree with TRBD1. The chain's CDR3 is CATSLSRGHSINGGLFF. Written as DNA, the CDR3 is TGTGCCACCAGCTTAAGTAGGGGGCACAGCATAAATGGAGGACTGTTTTTT. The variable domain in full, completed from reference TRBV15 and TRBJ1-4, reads DAMVIQNPRYQVTQFGKPVTLSCSQTLNHNVMYWYQQKSSQAPKLLFHYYDKDFNNEADTPDNFQSRRPNTSFCFLDIRSPGLGDTAMYLCATSLSRGHSINGGLFFGSGTQLSVL.